Here is one TCR beta chain with its context. Its antigen is currently unknown. These data belong to a study of beta chain features in type 1 diabetes. Overall study findings and caveats: Shorter TCRB CDR3s, moderately but significantly so, were found in Type 1 diabetes patients in all four CD4+ subsets.

Once sorted, every population was more than 95% pure. CDR1 is MNHEY and CDR2 is SMNVEV in the germline V gene (reference sequence). Trimming took off 6 bases at V and 1 base at J, with 6 bases between the two ends. The CDR3 runs to 12 residues. Expressed TCRB transcripts were sequenced after all isolated RNA was converted to cDNA. The assay was immunoSEQ multiplex PCR, and TCRdb's table has in-frame clones only and misses some. This sample yields some 120,000 clones, of which around 15% are seen a single time; 2.6% belongs to the top ten. The source of this sequence is a man aged 18 to 30 with type 1 diabetes. This chain links TRBV27 with TRBJ1-1, with no clear D. Source material: central memory CD4+ T cells from blood. The CDR3 spells CASRAGNTEAFF. The CDR3 DNA reads TGTGCCAGCAGGGCGGGGAACACTGAAGCTTTCTTT.